What follows are 11 T cell receptor beta chains derived from one specimen sequenced in a study of T cell responses to AZD1222 COVID-19 vaccine. Libraries were prepared by immunoSEQ multiplex PCR; TCRdb keeps only in-frame clonotypes and omits some of them. The table records some 100,000 clones, approximately 90% of them present only once. The sequences come from peripheral blood, collected 28 days after the second AZD1222 dose. The receptor set was obtained from an adult who received the AZD1222 COVID-19 vaccine.

This clone came up a few times. V usage is TRBV7-9 and J usage is TRBJ1-1; 7 bases line up with TRBD1. CDR3 length: 15 residues. The germline gives CDR1 SEHNR, CDR2 FQNEAQ (reference sequence). The V and J ends lost 5 bases and 0 bases, in that order; junction bases with no gene match: 6. For the CDR3, the DNA is TGTGCCAGCAGCGCCAACAGGGGTATGAACACTGAAGCTTTCTTT. As protein: CASSANRGMNTEAFF.

This sequence joins TRBV29-1 and TRBJ2-7; unclear D gene. This CDR3 comprises 13 residues. V lost 3 bases and J lost 2, with 11 bases in between. Germline V lookup: CDR1 SQVTM, CDR2 ANQGSEA. CDR3 nucleotides: TGCAGCGTTGACCCGGTCCTGGCCTACGAGCAGTACTTC. This sequence encodes CSVDPVLAYEQYF.

The chain couples TRBV18 to TRBJ1-1, with D perhaps matching TRBD1 (6 bases). The V gene lost 7 bases and the J gene lost 1 base, with 10 bases spanning the gap. In germline, CDR1 is KGHSH, CDR2 LQKENI. CDR3 size: 13 residues. The CDR3 here is CASWQGQNTEAFF. Written as DNA, the CDR3 is TGTGCCAGCTGGCAGGGGCAGAACACTGAAGCTTTCTTT.

The chain combines TRBV20-1 with TRBJ1-1, with D tentatively TRBD1 (6 bases). The V end lost 3 bases, the J end lost 4 bases, and 21 bases lay between the germline ends. Germline-derived CDR1 and CDR2 are DFQATT and SNEGSKA (reference sequence). This CDR3 is 16 amino acids long. CDR3 in amino acids: CSASGAEGGYSTEAFF. The CDR3 bases are TGCAGTGCTAGTGGGGCTGAGGGGGGCTACTCCACTGAAGCTTTCTTT.

V is TRBV7-2 and J is TRBJ1-1; tentative D call: TRBD1 (5 bases). Germline CDR1 SGHTA, CDR2 FQGNSA. This CDR3 region has 14 residues. The ends were cut back, 5 bases at V and 5 bases at J, with 15 bases in the middle. CDR3 DNA sequence: TGTGCCAGCAGCCTCCAGGGTATAACGACTGAAGCTTTCTTT. It yields the protein CASSLQGITTEAFF.

The chain combines TRBV2 with TRBJ2-7; D gene unclear. CDR3 length: 11 amino acids. Trimming stripped 7 bases from V and 6 bases from J, with 10 bases between. Germline CDR1 reads SNHLY; CDR2 reads FYNNEI. CDR3 region: CASIGQSEQYF. The CDR3 coding sequence is TGTGCCAGCATTGGGCAGAGCGAGCAGTACTTC.

The CDR3 DNA reads as TGTGCCAGCAGCTCCACCAGCGCAGGGGGCTTCTCGGTATGGACTGAAGCTTTCTTT. It yields the protein CASSSTSAGGFSVWTEAFF. The J gene is TRBJ1-1, the V gene TRBV11-2, with TRBD1 matching over 8 bases. Germline trimming cut 4 bases from V and 5 bases from J; bases unmatched to any gene: 21. CDR3 length: 19 residues. Germline V gives CDR1 SGHAT, CDR2 FQNNGV.

The chain is built from TRBV5-1 and TRBJ2-1, with TRBD1 identical over 11 bases. The CDR3 extends over 16 amino acids. V lost 2 bases and J lost 7; bases outside the gene matches: 8. Germline CDR1 SGHRS, CDR2 YFSETQ. The CDR3 loop is CASSLTGQGATNEQFF. The CDR3 DNA sequence: TGCGCCAGCAGCTTAACCGGACAGGGGGCTACGAATGAGCAGTTCTTC.

J is TRBJ1-1 and V is TRBV5-6; no definite D call. This CDR3 comprises 13 residues. Trimming stripped 4 bases from V and 4 bases from J, with 11 bases between. The germline V gene has CDR1 SGHDT and CDR2 YYEEEE. DNA for the CDR3: TGTGCCAGCAGCATCGGGTATTTCACTGAAGCTTTCTTT. Translating it yields CASSIGYFTEAFF.

This rearrangement joins TRBV6-1 to TRBJ1-1; 8 nucleotides align to TRBD1. The V gene end was trimmed by 3 bases and the J gene end by 6 bases; junction bases not matched to a gene: 3. Germline V CDR1 and CDR2: MNHNS, SASEGT. CDR3 size: 13 residues. CDR3 sequence reads: CASSEGQAPEAFF. CDR3 nucleotide sequence: TGTGCCAGCAGTGAGGGACAGGCCCCTGAAGCTTTCTTT.

The chain links TRBV4-1 to TRBJ2-3, with TRBD2 matching 7 bases. V shed 1 base, J shed 5 bases, and the junction held 12 bases outside the gene matches. The CDR3 is 17 amino acids. CDR1 MGHRA and CDR2 YSYEKL come from the germline V gene. In DNA, the CDR3 is TGCGCCAGCAGCCAAGGCGCGGACGCGGGAGCCCAAGATACGCAGTATTTT. It codes for CASSQGADAGAQDTQYF.